This TCR beta chain was identified in a study of T cell changes during pregnancy in multiple sclerosis (dated by TCRdb to between 2018 and 2020). Notes on the research overall: The study looked at changes in the T cell repertoire across pregnancy in women with multiple sclerosis.

The library was prepared using the immunoSEQ multiplex PCR assay. TCRdb provides this immuneACCESS table in a form limited to in-frame rearrangements. Some clones are lacking; in checked studies, under half of them reflect an unresolved V gene, and why the rest are absent is not known. In this sample the table shows tens of thousands of clones, about 90% of which occur a single time. Together, the top ten hold under 2.5% of the sample. For this clone: Its specific antigen is unknown. The record has no base qualities; no much larger clone is one base away.

V is clipped by 1 base and J by 4 bases, and the sequence between their germline boundaries is 16 bases long. The CDR3, from cysteine to phenylalanine, totals 16 residues. Left in the record is the CDR3 DNA by itself, 48 bases read in frame from the first base. The germline V gene (reference sequence) sets CDR1 to LNHNV and CDR2 to YYDKDF. The origin of this receptor is a female donor in good health, enrolled as a control in a pregnancy study. This specimen consisted of CD4+ T cells from peripheral blood mononuclear cells, obtained after pregnancy. The sequence links TRBV15 to TRBJ1-1; the D gene lacks a confident call. The sequence in DNA is TGTGCCACCAGCAGAGGAAGCGACCCGACGGGCACTGAAGCTTTCTTT. Its protein product is CATSRGSDPTGTEAFF.